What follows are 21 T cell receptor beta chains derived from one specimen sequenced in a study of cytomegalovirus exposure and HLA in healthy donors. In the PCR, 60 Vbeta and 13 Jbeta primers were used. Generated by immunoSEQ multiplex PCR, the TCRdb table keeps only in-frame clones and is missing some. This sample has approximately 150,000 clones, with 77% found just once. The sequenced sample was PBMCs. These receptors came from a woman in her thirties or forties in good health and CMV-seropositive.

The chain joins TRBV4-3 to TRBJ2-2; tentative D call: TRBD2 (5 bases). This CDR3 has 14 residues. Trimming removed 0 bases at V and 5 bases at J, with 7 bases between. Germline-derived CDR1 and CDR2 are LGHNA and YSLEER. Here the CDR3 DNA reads TGCGCCAGCAGCCAAGAAACGGGGACCGGGGAGCTGTTTTTT. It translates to CASSQETGTGELFF.

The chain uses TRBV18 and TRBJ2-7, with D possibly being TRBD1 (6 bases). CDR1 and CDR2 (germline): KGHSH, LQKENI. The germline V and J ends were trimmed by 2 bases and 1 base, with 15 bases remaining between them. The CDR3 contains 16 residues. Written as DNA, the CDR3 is TGTGCCAGCTCACCAGGAGGCAGGGGCCTTTCCTACGAGCAGTACTTC. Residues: CASSPGGRGLSYEQYF.

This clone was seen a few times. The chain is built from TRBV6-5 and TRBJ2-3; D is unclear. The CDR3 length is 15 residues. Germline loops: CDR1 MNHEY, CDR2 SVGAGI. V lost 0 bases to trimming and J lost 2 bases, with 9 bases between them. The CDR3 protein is CASSYSARNTDTQYF. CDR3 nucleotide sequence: TGTGCCAGCAGTTACTCAGCCAGGAACACAGATACGCAGTATTTT.

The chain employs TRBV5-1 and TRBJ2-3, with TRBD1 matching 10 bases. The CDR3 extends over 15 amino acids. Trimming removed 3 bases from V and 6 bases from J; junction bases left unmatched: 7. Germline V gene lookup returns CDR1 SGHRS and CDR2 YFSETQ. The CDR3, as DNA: TGCGCCAGCAGCTATAGACAGGGGGCTGGGGATACGCAGTATTTT. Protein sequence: CASSYRQGAGDTQYF.

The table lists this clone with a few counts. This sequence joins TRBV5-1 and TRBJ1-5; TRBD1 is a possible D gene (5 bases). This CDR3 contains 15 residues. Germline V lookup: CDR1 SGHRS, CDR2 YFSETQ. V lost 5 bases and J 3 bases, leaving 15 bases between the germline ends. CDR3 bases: TGCGCCAGCAGGAAGGGCATGACAGACAATCAGCCCCAGCATTTT. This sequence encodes CASRKGMTDNQPQHF.

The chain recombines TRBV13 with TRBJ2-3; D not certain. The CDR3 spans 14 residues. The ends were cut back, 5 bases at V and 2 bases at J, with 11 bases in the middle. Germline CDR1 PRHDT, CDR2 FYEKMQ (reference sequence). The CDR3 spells CASSPRRSTDTQYF. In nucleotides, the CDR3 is TGTGCCAGCAGCCCAAGGCGGTCCACAGATACGCAGTATTTT.

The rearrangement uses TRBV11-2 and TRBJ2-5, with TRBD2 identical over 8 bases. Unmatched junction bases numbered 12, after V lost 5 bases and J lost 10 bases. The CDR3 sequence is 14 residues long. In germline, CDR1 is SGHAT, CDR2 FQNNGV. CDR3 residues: CASSDTSGNPVQYF. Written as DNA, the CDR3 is TGTGCCAGCAGCGACACTAGCGGTAATCCCGTCCAGTACTTC.

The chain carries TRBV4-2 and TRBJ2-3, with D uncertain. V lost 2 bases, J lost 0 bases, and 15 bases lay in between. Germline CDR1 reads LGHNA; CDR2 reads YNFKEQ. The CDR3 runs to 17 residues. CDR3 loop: CASSQRTTGSSTDTQYF. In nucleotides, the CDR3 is TGTGCCAGCAGCCAACGCACGACTGGGTCTAGCACAGATACGCAGTATTTT.

The CDR3 DNA sequence: TGTGCCAGTAGTATAGATAAAGAGCAAACCATGAACACTGAAGCTTTCTTT. Amino acids: CASSIDKEQTMNTEAFF. The chain employs TRBV19 and TRBJ1-1; D is ambiguous. Trimming removed 0 bases at V and 0 bases at J, with 14 bases between. The CDR3 consists of 17 residues. CDR1 is LNHDA, CDR2 SQIVND, per germline (reference sequence).

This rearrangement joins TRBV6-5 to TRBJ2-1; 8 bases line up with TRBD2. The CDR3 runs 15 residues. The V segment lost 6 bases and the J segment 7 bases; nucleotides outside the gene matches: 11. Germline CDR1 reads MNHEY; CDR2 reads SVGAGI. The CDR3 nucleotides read TGTGCCAGCAGCCCCGGAGCGGGAGTTGGGAATGAGCAGTTCTTC. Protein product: CASSPGAGVGNEQFF.

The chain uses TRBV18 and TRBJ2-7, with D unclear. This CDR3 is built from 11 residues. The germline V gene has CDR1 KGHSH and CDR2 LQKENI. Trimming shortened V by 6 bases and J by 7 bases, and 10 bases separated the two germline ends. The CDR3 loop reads CASSPELEQYF. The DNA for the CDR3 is TGTGCCAGCTCCCCGGAGCTTGAGCAGTACTTC.

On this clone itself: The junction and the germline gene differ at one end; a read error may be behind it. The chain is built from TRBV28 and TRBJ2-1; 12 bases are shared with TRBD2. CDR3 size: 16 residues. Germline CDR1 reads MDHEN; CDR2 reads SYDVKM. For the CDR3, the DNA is TGTGCCAGCAGTATATGGACTAGCGGGGAATACAATGAGCAGTTCTTC. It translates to CASSIWTSGEYNEQFF.

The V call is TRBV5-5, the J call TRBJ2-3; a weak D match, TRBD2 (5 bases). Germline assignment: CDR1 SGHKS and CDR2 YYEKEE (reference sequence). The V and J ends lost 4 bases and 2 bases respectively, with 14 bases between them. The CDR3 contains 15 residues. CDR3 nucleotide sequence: TGTGCCAGCAGCGGCCGACTGGGAGCCACAGATACGCAGTATTTT. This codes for CASSGRLGATDTQYF.

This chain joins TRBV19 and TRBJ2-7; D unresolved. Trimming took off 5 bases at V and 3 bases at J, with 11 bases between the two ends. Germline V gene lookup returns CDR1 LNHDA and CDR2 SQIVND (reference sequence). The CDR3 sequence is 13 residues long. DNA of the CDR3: TGTGCCAGTAGTGTTACTCGGGTCTACGAGCAGTACTTC. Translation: CASSVTRVYEQYF.

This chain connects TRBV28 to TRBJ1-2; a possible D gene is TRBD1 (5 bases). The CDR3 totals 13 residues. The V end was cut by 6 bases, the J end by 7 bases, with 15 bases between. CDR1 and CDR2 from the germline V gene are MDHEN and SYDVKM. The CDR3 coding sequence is TGTGCCAGCAGGGCGGGGAGGGGACGTGGCTACACCTTC. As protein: CASRAGRGRGYTF.

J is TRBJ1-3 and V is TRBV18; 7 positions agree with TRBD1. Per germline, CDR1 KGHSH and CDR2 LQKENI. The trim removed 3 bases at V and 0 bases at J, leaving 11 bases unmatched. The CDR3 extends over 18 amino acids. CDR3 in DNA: TGTGCCAGCTCACCCCCGGGACAGACCTTTCACTCTGGAAACACCATATATTTT. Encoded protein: CASSPPGQTFHSGNTIYF.

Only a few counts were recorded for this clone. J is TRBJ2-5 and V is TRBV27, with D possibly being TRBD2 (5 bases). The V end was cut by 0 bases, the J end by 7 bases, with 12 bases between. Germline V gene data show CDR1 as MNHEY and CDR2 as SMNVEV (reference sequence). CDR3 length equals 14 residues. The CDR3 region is CASSLSPGVRTQYF. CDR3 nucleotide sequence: TGTGCCAGCAGTTTATCCCCCGGGGTCAGGACCCAGTACTTC.

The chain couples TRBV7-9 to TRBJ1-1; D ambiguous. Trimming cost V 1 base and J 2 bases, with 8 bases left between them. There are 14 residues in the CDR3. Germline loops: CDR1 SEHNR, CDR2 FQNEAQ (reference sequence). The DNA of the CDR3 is TGTGCCAGCAGCTTAGAACAGTCAAACACTGAAGCTTTCTTT. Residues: CASSLEQSNTEAFF.

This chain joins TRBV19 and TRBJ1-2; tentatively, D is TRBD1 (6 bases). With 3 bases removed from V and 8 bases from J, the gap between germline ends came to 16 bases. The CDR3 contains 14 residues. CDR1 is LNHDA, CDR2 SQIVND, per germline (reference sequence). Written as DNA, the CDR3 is TGTGCCAGTAGTATCAGGGGTGAGTTATACGGCTACACCTTC. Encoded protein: CASSIRGELYGYTF.

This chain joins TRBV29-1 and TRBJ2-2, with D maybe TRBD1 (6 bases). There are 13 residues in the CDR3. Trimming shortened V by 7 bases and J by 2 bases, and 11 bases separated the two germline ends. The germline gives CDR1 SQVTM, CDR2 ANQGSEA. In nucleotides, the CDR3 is TGCAGCGCGGACAGCGATAACACCGGGGAGCTGTTTTTT. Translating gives CSADSDNTGELFF.

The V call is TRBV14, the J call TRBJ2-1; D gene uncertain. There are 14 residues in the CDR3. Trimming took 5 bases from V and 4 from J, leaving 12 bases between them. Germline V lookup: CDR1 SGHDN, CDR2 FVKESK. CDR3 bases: TGTGCCAGCAGCTTAGCAGCAGCTTACAATGAGCAGTTCTTC. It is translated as CASSLAAAYNEQFF.